This TCR beta chain was obtained from a study of cytomegalovirus exposure and HLA in healthy donors. Study-level points and caveats: Researchers left out some V segments, among them TRBV6-2 and TRBV6-3, as indistinguishable.

Losses at the gene ends were 0 bases for V and 1 base for J; bases not matched to a gene: 12. Germline CDR1 and CDR2: MGHRA and YSYEKL. There are 19 residues in the CDR3. This clone has more than one count but fewer than ten. Its target is not known. Amplification used 60 Vbeta primers and 13 Jbeta primers. Produced via immunoSEQ multiplex PCR; TCRdb's table is partial and in-frame only. The sample has some 120,000 clones; roughly 85% are singletons. The sample taken for sequencing was PBMCs. This TCR came from a man younger than 35 in good health and CMV-seropositive. The chain couples TRBV4-1 to TRBJ1-5, with 7 bases that match TRBD1. CDR3 DNA: TGCGCCAGCAGCCAAGAAGGGGGCCAAGGAACCGCCAGCAATCAGCCCCAGCATTTT. Its translation: CASSQEGGQGTASNQPQHF.